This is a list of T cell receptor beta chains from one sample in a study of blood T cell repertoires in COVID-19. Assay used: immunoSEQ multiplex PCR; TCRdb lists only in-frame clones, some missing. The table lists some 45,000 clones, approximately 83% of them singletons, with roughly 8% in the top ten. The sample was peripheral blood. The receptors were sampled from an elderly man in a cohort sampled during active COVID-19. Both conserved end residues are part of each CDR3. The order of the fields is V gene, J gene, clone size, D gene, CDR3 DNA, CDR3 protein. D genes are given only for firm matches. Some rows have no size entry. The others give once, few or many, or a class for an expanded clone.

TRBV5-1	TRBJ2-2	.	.	TGCGCCAGCAGCTTGGGACAGAACACCGGGGAGCTGTTTTTT	CASSLGQNTGELFF
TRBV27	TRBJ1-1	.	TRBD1	TGTGCCAGCAGTTTAGCCTCGGGGCAGGGGGCCTCTGAAGCTTTCTTT	CASSLASGQGASEAFF
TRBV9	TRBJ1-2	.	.	TGTGCCAGCAGCGTAGATCCCTCTGGGACTTTCGGCTACACCTTC	CASSVDPSGTFGYTF
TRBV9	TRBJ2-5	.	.	TGTGCCAGCAGCAACAAAGGGGGCGGGGCGGAGACCCAGTACTTC	CASSNKGGGAETQYF
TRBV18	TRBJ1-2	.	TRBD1	TGTGCCAGCTCACCGGGGACAGGGGGTGACTCTGGCTACACCTTC	CASSPGTGGDSGYTF
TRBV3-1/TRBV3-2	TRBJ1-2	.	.	TGTGCCAGCAGCCAAGGACGGGGAATTCTATCCTATGGCTACACCTTC	CASSQGRGILSYGYTF
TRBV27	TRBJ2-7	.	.	TGTGCCAGCTCTACCGGGGGAAGCCCCTACGAGCAGTACTTC	CASSTGGSPYEQYF
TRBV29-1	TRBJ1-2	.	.	TGCAGCGCCGAAAGGGGGTCCAGCGGCTACACCTTC	CSAERGSSGYTF
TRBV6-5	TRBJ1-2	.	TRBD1	TGTGCCAGCAGCCTAGACAGGGCTCGGTATGGCTACACCTTC	CASSLDRARYGYTF
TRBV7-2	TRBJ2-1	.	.	TGTGCCAGCAGCTTCCTAGCGTTGTACAATGAGCAGTTCTTC	CASSFLALYNEQFF
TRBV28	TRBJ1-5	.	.	TGTGCCAGCACCACAGGGAGTCGCAATCAGCCCCAGCATTTT	CASTTGSRNQPQHF
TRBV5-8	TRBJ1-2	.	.	TGTGCCAGCAGCTTCTCGACAGCTTGGATCGACTTC	CASSFSTAWIDF
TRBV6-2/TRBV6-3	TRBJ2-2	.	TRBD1	TGTGCCAGCAGTTACGGGGGGACAGGGGGTGCCGGGGAGCTGTTTTTT	CASSYGGTGGAGELFF
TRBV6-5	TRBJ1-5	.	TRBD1	TGTGCCAGCTATGACAGGGCTCTCAATCAGCCCCAGCATTTT	CASYDRALNQPQHF
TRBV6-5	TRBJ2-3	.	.	TGTGCCAGCAGTCCCACAGGGATCACAGATACGCAGTATTTT	CASSPTGITDTQYF
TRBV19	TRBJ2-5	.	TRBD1	TGTGCCAGTAGTCCGACAGGGAGACAAGAGACCCAGTACTTC	CASSPTGRQETQYF
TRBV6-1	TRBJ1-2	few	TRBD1	TGTGCCAGCAGTGAAGGGACAGGGGCGAACTATGGCTACACCTTC	CASSEGTGANYGYTF
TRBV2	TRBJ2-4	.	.	TGTGCCAGCAGTGTGGAGGGCCTAGCCAAAAACATTCAGTACTTC	CASSVEGLAKNIQYF
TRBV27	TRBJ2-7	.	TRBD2	TGTGCCAGCAGTCCCCCCCCGGGGCTAGCGGGAGTCGAGCAGTACTTC	CASSPPPGLAGVEQYF
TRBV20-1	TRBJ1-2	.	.	TGCAGTGCTAGGTTCGGAGGTGGCTACACCTTC	CSARFGGGYTF
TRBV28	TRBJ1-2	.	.	TGTGCCAGCAGTTTTGGAGGGGACGACTATGGCTACACCTTC	CASSFGGDDYGYTF
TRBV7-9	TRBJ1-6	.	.	TGTGCCAGCAGCCCTATCTATTCACCCCTCCACTTT	CASSPIYSPLHF
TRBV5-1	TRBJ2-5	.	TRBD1	TGCGCCAGCAGCAAGGGACAGGGATCAAAAGAGACCCAGTACTTC	CASSKGQGSKETQYF
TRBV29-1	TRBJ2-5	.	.	TGCAGCGTTGAAGGAGGGGGGGCGACCCAGTACTTC	CSVEGGGATQYF
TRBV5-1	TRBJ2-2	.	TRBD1	TGCGCCAGCAGCGGCGGACAGGGGACCGGGGAGCTGTTTTTT	CASSGGQGTGELFF
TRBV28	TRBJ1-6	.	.	TGTGCCAGCAGTTTTACAGGCCGCAATTCACCCCTCCACTTT	CASSFTGRNSPLHF
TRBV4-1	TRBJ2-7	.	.	TGCGCCAGCAGCCAAGTGGAGGGCCCTGCCTACGAGCAGTACTTC	CASSQVEGPAYEQYF
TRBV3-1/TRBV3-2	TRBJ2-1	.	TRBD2	TGTGCCAGCAGCTCCCAACTAGCGGGGGCGTTGTACAATGAGCAGTTCTTC	CASSSQLAGALYNEQFF
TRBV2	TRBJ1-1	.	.	TGTGCCAGCAGGACAGGGAACACTGAAGCTTTCTTT	CASRTGNTEAFF
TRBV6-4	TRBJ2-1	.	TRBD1	TGTGCCAGCAGCACTACAGGGGGAGTCTACAATGAGCAGTTCTTC	CASSTTGGVYNEQFF
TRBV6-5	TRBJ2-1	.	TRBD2	TGTGCCAGCAGTTATTGGGGGGGGAGGGCCGGCAATGAGCAGTTCTTC	CASSYWGGRAGNEQFF
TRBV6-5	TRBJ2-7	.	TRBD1	TGTGCCAGCAGTTCCGGGACAGGGGCTGAAAACTACGAGCAGTACTTC	CASSSGTGAENYEQYF
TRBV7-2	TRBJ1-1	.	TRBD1	TGTGCCAGCAGCTCCATCCAGGCAGGGGGCGGAGAAGCTTTCTTT	CASSSIQAGGGEAFF